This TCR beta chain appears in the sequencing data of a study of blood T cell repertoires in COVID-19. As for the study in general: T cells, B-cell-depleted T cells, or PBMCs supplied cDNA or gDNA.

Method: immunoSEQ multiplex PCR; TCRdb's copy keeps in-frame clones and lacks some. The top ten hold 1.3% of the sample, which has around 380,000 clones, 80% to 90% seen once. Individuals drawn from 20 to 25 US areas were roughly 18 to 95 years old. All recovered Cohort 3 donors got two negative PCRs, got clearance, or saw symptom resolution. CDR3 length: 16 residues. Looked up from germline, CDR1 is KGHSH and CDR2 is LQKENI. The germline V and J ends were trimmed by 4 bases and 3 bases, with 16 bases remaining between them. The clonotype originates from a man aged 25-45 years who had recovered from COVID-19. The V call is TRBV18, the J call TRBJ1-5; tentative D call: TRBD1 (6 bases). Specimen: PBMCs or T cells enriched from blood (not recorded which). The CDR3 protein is CASSLNGGANNQPQHF. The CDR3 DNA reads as TGTGCCAGCTCACTAAATGGGGGGGCGAACAATCAGCCCCAGCATTTT.